This record covers a single T cell receptor beta chain. Next came a second PCR, run for about 7 to 12 cycles, which used a sample-barcoded 5' primer along with a J-beta primer mix. Researchers report that a template-switch adaptor with 12 random nucleotides tagged each cDNA molecule. TCRdb redid the calling of the 5' RACE reads with MiXCR, one entry per CDR3 protein. Of about 1.4 million distinct CDR3 sequences in the sample, roughly 59% are singletons; the top ten hold 5.5% to 8%. The germline V gene encodes CDR1 SQVTM and CDR2 ANQGSEA. The CDR3 contains 12 residues. V was trimmed by 6 bases and J by 9 bases, leaving 17 bases between them. At least 5 micrograms of total RNA were extracted per sample. The data derive from a study of blood T cells in healthy people across ages.

Sequenced input: blood. The rearrangement links TRBV29-1 to TRBJ2-5; D is unclear. This clonotype originated in a man aged 18 to 35 in good health. DNA for the CDR3: TGCAGCGTGACTCATGACGGTCTGCCCCAGTACTTC. Its protein product is CSVTHDGLPQYF. The whole variable domain, filled in from reference TRBV29-1 and TRBJ2-5, reads SAVISQKPSRDICQRGTSLTIQCQVDSQVTMMFWYRQQPGQSLTLIATANQGSEATYESGFVIDKFPISRPNLTFSTLTVSNMSPEDSSIYLCSVTHDGLPQYFGPGTRLLVL.